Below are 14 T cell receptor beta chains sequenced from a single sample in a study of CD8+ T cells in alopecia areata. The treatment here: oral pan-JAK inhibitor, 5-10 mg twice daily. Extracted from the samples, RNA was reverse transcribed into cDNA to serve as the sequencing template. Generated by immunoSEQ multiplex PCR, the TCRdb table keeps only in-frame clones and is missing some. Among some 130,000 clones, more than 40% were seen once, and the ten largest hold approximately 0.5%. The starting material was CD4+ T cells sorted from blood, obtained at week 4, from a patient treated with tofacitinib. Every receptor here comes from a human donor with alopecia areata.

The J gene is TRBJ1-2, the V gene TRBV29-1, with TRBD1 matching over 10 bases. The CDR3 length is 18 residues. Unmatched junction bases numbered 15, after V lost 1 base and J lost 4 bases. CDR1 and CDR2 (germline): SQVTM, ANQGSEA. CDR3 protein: CSVEVPSRQGARGYGYTF. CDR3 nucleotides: TGCAGCGTTGAAGTCCCCTCAAGACAGGGGGCGCGGGGCTATGGCTACACCTTC.

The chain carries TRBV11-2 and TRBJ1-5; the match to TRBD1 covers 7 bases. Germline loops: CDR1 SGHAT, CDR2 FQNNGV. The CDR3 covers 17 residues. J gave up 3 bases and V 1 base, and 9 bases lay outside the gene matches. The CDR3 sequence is CASSLGRGYSDNQPQHF. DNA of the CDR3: TGTGCCAGCAGCTTAGGCAGGGGGTATAGTGACAATCAGCCCCAGCATTTT.

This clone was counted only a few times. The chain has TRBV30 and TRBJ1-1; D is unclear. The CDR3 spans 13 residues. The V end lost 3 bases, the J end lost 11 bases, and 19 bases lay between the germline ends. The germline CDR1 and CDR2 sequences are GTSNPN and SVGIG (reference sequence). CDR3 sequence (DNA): TGTGCCTGGAGGGACGACCGGGCCCCTAGGGCTTTCTTT. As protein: CAWRDDRAPRAFF.

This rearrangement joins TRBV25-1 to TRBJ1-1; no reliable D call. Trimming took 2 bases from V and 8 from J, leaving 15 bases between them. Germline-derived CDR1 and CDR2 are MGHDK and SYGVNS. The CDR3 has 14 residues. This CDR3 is CASSENGVQEEAFF. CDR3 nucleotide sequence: TGTGCCAGCAGTGAAAATGGGGTCCAAGAGGAAGCTTTCTTT.

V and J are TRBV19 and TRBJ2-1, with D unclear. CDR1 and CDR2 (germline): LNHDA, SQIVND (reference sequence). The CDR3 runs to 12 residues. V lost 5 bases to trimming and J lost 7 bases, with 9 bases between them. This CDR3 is CASSSLGNEQFF. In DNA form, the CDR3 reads TGTGCCAGTAGTTCTTTGGGAAATGAGCAGTTCTTC.

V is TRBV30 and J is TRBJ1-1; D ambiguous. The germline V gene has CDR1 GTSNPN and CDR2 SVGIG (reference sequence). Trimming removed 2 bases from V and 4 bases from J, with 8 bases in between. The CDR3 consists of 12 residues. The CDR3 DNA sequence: TGTGCCTGGAGTCCGGTCACCACTGAAGCTTTCTTT. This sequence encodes CAWSPVTTEAFF.

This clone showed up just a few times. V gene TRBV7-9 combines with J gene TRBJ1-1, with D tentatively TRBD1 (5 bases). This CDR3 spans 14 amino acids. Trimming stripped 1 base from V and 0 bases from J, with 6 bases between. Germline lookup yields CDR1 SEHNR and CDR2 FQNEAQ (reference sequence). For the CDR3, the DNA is TGTGCCAGCAGCTTAGGGGACTTGAACACTGAAGCTTTCTTT. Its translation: CASSLGDLNTEAFF.

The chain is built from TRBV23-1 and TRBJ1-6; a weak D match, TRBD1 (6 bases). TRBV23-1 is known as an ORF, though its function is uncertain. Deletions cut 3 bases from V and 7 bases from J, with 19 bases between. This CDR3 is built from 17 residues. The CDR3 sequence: CASSHRIPDSPNSPLHF. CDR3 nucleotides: TGCGCCAGCAGTCACCGTATACCGGACAGTCCCAATTCACCCCTCCACTTT.

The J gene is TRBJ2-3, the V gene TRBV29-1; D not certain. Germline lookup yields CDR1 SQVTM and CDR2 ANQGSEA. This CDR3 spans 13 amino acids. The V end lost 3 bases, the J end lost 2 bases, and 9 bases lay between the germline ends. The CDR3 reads CSVDVEFTDTQYF. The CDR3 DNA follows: TGCAGCGTTGACGTAGAATTCACAGATACGCAGTATTTT.

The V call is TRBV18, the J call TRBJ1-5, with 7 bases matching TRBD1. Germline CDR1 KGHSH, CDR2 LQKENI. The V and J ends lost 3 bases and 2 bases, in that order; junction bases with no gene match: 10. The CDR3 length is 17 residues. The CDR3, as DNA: TGTGCCAGCTCACCCCCCAGGGGGGCCGATGGCAATCAGCCCCAGCATTTT. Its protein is CASSPPRGADGNQPQHF.

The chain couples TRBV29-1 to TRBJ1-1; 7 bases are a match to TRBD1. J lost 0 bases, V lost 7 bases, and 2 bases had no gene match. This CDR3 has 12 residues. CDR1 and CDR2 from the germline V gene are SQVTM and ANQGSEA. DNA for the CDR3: TGCAGCGCGGGACAGATGAACACTGAAGCTTTCTTT. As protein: CSAGQMNTEAFF.

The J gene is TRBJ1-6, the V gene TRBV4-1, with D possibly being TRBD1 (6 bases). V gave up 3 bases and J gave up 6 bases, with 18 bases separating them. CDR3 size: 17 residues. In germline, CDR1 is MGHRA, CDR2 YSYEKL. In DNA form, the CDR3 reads TGCGCCAGCAGCCACCCCAGGGGTGCTACCCTTAATTCACCCCTCCACTTT. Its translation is CASSHPRGATLNSPLHF.

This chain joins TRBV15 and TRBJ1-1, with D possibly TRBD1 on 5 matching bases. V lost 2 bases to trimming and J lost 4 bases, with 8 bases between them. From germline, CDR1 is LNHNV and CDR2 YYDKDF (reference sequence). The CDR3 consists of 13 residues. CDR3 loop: CATSRQGATEAFF. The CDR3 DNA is TGTGCCACCAGCAGACAGGGTGCCACTGAAGCTTTCTTT.

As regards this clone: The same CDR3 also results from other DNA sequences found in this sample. For the CDR3, the DNA is TGCAGCGTGGGGACACACTCCTACGAGCAGTACTTC. This codes for CSVGTHSYEQYF. The rearrangement joins TRBV29-1 to TRBJ2-7; perhaps TRBD1 as D (6 bases). Germline assignment: CDR1 SQVTM and CDR2 ANQGSEA. The CDR3 consists of 12 residues. Trimming removed 6 bases at V and 0 bases at J, with 9 bases between.